This T cell receptor (beta chain) comes out of a study of early T cells in non-severe SARS-CoV-2 infection (dated by TCRdb to the early 2020s). Background on the whole study: Because TCR sequencing was done on bulk RNA from unsorted whole blood, the alpha and beta chains could not be paired.

A case-control design nested within a healthcare worker cohort in London, UK, was used, with weekly nasopharyngeal swab PCR tests and blood sampling performed. Between 23 and 31 March 2020, the week of the UK lockdown, healthcare workers were enrolled and then followed up weekly for as long as 16 weeks. Receptor amplification or capture employed 5' RACE. Reads for this sample came from a NextSeq 500. The TCR library protocol attached unique molecular identifiers to individual cDNA molecules to correct for sequencing error and PCR bias. Both TCR alpha and beta chains were sequenced, and tight co-correlation was observed between alpha and beta sequence abundances in each sample. As for how the authors treated the data: Decombinator V4 was used to annotate TCR sequences for V gene, J gene and CDR3. TCRs were defined as expanded if a significant change between any two time points was detected under a Poisson model with p below 0.0001. TCR abundances were normalised to the total number of TCRs sequenced in each sample and reported as counts per million. VDJdb, accessed 1 November 2021, was searched for CMV, EBV and SARS-CoV-2 annotated TCRs, excluding TCRs annotated for multiple antigens. The public reads were run again by TCRdb, first through fastp at Q25 and then through MiXCR, and only productive beta chains were kept. Identical CDR3 proteins give one entry, which carries the most common genes and DNA. The V and J calls reflect TCRdb's pipeline rather than the authors' work. The sample table shows about 70,000 distinct CDR3 sequences, and 9% to 15% are seen once. Around 15% of the sample is held by the ten biggest clonotypes.

As regards this clonotype: Its antigen is not yet known. Base qualities were left out, and no much larger clone turns up one base away.

Paper-wide results and their limitations: Matching against VDJdb was skewed toward anti-spike CD8 responses, likely underestimated virus-specific expansions, and missed private and CD4 specificities.

The source of this sequence is an adult who was a healthcare worker with PCR-confirmed SARS-CoV-2 infection or an uninfected control (not recorded which). The donor label of this sample is uncertain. The sample in question was whole blood, obtained at baseline.

The bases read TGTGCCAGCAGCGTAACCGCCGGACTCCGCACAGATACGCAGTATTTT. It translates to CASSVTAGLRTDTQYF. Recombination connected TRBV9 to TRBJ2-3; perhaps TRBD2 is the D gene, with 5 bases matching. V drops 1 base and J drops 1 base, leaving 13 bases in between. The CDR3 sequence holds 16 residues, the cysteine and phenylalanine included. Of all the DNA, just the CDR3 is kept, 48 bases in frame from base 1. Looking up the germline V gene yields CDR1 SGDLS and CDR2 YYNGEE.